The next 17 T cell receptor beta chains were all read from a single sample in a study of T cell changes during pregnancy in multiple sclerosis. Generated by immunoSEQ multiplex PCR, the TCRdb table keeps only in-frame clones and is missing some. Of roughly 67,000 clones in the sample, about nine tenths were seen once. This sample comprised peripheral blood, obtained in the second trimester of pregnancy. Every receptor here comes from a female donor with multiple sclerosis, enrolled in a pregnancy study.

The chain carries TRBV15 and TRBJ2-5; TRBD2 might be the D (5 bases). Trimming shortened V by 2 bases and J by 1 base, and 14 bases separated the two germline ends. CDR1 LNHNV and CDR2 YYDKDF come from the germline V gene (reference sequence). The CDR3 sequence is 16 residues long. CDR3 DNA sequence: TGTGCCACCAGCAGACAACACCCGCGGGTCCAAGAGACCCAGTACTTC. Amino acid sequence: CATSRQHPRVQETQYF.

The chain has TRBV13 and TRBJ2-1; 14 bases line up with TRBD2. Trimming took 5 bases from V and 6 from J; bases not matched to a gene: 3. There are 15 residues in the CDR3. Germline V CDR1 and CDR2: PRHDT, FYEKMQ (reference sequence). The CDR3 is CASSPGLAGANEQFF. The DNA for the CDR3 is TGTGCCAGCAGCCCGGGACTAGCGGGAGCCAATGAGCAGTTCTTC.

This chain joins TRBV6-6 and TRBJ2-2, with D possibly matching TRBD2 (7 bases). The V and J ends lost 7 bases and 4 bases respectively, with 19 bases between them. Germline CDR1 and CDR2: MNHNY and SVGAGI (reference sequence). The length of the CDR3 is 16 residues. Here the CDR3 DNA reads TGTGCCAGCAATGTTCGGGGGGCGCTCGGCACCGGGGAGCTGTTTTTT. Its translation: CASNVRGALGTGELFF.

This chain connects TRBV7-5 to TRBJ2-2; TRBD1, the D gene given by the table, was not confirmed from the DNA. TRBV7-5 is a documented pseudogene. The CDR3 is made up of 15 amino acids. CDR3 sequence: CVRSLGQLLTGELFF. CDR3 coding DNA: TGTGTCAGAAGCTTAGGACAGCTACTCACCGGGGAGCTGTTTTTT.

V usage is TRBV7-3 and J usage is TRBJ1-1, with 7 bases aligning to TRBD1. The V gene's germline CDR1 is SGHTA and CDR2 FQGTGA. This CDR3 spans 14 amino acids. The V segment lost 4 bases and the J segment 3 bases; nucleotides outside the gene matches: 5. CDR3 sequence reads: CASSSQGGDTEAFF. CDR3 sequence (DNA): TGTGCCAGCAGCTCCCAGGGGGGCGACACTGAAGCTTTCTTT.

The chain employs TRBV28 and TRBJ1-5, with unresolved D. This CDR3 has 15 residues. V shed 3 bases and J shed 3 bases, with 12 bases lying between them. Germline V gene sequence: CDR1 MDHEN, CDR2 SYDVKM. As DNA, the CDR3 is TGTGCCAGCAGTTTCGGGGATCGTAACAATCAGCCCCAGCATTTT. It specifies CASSFGDRNNQPQHF.

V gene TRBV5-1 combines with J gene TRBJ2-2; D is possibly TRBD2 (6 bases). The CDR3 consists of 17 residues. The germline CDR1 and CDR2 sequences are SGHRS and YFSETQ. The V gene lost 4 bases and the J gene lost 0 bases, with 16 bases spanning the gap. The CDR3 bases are TGCGCCAGCAGCCCCCGGGGGTCAGGAGCGAACACCGGGGAGCTGTTTTTT. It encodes CASSPRGSGANTGELFF.

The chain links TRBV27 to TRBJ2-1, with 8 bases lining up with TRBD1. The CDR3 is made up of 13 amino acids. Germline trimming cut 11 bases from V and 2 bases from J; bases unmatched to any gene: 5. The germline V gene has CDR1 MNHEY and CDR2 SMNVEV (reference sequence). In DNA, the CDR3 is TGTGCCGCCGGACAGGGCCCCTACAATGAGCAGTTCTTC. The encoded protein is CAAGQGPYNEQFF.

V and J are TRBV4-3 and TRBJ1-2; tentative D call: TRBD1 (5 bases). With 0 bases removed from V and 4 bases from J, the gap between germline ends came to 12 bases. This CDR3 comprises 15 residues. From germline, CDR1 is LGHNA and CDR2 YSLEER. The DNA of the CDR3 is TGCGCCAGCAGCCAAGATGGTTCGCAGGGCTATGGCTACACCTTC. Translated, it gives CASSQDGSQGYGYTF.

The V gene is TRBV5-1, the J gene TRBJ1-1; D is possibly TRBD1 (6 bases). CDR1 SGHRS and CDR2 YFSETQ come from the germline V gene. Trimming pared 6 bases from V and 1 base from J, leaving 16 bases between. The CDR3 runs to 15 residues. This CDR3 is CASIKHVRGNTEAFF. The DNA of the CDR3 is TGCGCCAGCATCAAACACGTCAGGGGGAACACTGAAGCTTTCTTT. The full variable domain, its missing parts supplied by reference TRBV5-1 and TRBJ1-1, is KAGVTQTPRYLIKTRGQQVTLSCSPISGHRSVSWYQQTPGQGLQFLFEYFSETQRNKGNFPGRFSGRQFSNSRSEMNVSTLELGDSALYLCASIKHVRGNTEAFFGQGTRLTVV.

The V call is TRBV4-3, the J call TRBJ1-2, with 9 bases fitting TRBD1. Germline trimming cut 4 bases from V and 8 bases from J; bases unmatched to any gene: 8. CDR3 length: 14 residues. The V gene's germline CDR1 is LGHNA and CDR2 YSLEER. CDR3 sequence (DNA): TGCGCCAGCAGCCGTGTGACAGGGGGGGGCGGCTACACCTTC. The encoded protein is CASSRVTGGGGYTF.

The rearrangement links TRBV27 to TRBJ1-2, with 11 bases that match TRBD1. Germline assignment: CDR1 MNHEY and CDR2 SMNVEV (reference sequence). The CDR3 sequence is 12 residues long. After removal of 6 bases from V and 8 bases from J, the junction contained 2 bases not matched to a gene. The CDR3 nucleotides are TGTGCCAGCAGCGGACAGGGGGCCGGCTACACCTTC. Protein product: CASSGQGAGYTF.

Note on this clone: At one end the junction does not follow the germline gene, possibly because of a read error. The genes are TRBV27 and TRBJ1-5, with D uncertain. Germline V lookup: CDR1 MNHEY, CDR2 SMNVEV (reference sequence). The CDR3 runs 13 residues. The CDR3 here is CASAVYSNQPRHF. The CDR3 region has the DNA TGTGCCAGCGCCGTTTATAGCAATCAGCCCCGGCATTTT.

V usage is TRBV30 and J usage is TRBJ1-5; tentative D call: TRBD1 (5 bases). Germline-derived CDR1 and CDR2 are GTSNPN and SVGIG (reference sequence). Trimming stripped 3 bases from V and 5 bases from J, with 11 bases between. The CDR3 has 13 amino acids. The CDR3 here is CAWRRGGDQPQHF. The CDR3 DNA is TGTGCCTGGAGGCGGGGGGGGGATCAGCCCCAGCATTTT.

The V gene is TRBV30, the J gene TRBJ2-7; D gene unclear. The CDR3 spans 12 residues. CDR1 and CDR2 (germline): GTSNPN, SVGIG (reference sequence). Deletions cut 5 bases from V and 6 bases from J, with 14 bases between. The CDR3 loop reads CAWGRSGIEQYF. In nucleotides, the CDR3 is TGTGCCTGGGGCCGTTCAGGTATCGAGCAGTACTTC. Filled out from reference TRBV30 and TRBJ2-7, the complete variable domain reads SQTIHQWPATLVQPVGSPLSLECTVEGTSNPNLYWYRQAAGRGLQLLFYSVGIGQISSEVPQNLSASRPQDRQFILSSKKLLLSDSGFYLCAWGRSGIEQYFGPGTRLTVT.

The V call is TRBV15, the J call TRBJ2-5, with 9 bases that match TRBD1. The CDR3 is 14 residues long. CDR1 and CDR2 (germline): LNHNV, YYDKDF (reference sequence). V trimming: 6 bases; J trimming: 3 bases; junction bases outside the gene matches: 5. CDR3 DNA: TGTGCCACCAGAGGACAGGGGTCGGAAGAGACCCAGTACTTC. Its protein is CATRGQGSEETQYF.

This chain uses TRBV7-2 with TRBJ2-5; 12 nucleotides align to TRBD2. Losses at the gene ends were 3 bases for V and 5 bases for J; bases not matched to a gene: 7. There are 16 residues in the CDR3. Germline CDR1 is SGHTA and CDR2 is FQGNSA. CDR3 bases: TGTGCCAGCAGCTTCAGGACTAGCGGGATGGGGGAGACCCAGTACTTC. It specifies CASSFRTSGMGETQYF.